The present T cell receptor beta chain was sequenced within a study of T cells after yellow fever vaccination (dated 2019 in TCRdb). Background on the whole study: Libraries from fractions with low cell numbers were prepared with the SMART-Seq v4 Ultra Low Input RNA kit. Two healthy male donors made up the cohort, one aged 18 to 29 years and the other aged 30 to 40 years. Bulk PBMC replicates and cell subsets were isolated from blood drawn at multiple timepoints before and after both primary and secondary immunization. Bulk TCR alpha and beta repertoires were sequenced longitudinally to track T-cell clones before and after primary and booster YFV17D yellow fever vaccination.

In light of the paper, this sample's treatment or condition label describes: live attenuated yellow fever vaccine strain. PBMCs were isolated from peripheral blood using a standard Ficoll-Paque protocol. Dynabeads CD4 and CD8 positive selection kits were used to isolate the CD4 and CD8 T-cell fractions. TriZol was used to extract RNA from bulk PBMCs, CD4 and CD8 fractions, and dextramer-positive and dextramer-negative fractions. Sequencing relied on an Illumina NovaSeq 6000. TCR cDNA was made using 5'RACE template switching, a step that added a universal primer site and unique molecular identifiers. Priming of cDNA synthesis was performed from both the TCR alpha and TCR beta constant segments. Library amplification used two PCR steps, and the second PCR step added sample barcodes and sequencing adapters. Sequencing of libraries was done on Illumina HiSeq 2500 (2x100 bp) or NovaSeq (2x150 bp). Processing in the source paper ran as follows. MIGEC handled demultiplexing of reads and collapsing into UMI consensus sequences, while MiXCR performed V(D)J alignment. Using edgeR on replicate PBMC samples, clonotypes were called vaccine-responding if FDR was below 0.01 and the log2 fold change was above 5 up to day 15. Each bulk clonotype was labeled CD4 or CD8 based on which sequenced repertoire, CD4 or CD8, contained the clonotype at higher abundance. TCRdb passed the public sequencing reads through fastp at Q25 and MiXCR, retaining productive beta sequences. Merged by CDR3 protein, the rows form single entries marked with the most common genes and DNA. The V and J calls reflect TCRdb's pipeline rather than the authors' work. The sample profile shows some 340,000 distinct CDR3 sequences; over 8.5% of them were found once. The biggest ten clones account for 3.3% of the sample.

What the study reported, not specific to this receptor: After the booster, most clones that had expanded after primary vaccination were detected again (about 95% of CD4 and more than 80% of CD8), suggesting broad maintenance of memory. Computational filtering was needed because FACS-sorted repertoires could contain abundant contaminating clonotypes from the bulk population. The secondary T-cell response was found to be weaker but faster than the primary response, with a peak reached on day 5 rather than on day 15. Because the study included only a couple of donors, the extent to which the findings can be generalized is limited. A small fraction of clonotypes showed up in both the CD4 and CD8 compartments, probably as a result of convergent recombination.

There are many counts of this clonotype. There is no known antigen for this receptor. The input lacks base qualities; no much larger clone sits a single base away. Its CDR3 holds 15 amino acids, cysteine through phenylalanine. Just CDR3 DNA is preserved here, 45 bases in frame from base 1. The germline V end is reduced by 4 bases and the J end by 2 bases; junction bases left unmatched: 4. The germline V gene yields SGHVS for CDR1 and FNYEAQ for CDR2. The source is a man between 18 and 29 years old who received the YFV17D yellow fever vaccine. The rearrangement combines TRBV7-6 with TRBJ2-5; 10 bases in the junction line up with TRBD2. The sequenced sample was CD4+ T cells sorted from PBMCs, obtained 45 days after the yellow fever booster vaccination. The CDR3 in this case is CASSSRTSGQETQYF. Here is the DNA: TGTGCCAGCAGCTCCCGGACTAGCGGACAAGAGACCCAGTACTTC.